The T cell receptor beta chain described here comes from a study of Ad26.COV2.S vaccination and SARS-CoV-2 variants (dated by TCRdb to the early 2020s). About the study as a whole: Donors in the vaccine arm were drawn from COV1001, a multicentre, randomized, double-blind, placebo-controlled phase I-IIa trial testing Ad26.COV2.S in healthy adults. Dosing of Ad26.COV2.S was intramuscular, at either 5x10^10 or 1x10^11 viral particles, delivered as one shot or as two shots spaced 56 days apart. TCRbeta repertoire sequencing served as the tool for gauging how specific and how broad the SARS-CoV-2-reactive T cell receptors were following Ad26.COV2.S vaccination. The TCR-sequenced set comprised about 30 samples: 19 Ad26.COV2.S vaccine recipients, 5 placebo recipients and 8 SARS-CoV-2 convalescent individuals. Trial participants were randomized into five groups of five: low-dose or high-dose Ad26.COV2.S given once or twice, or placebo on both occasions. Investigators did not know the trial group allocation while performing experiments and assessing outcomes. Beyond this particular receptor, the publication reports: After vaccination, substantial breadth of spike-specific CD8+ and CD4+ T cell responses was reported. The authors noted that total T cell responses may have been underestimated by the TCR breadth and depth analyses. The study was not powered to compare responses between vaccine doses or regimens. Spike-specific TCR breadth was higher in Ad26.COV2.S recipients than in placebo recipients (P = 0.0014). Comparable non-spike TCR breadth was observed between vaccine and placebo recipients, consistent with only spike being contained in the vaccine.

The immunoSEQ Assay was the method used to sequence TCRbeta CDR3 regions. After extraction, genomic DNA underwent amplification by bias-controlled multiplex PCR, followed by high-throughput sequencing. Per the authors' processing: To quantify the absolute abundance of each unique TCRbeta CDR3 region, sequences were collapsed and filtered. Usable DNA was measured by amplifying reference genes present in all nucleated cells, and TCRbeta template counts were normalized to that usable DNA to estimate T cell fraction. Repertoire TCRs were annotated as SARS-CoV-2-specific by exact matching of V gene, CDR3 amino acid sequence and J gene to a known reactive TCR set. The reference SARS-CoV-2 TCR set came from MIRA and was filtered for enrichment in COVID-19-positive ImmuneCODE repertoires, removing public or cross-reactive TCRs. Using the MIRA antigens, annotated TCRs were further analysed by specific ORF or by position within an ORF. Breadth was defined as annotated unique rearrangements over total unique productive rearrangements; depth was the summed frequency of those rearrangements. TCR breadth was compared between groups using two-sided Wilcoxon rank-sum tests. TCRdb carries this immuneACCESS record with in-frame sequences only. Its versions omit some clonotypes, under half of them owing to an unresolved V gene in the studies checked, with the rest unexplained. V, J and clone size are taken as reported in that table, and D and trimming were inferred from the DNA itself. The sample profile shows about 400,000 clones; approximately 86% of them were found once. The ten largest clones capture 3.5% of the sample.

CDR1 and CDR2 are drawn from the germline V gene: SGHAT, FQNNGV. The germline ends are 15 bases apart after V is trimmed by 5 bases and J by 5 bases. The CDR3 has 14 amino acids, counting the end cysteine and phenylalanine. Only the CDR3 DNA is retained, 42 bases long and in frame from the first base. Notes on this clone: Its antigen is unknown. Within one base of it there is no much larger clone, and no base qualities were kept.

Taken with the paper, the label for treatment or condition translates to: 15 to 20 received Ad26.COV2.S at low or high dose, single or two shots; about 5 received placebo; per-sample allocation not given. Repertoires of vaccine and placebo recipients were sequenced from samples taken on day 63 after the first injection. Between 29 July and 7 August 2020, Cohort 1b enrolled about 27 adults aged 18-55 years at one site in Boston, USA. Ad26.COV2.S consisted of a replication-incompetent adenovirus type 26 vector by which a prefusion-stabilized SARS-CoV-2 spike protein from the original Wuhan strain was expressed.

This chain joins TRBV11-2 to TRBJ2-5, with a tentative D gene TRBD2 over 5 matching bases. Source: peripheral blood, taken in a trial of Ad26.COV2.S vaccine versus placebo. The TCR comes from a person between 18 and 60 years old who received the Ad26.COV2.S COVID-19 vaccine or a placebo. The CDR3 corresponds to CASSPIRGRETQYF. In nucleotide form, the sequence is TGTGCCAGCAGCCCGATCCGGGGTAGGGAGACCCAGTACTTC.